This TCR beta chain was captured by sequencing in a study of beta chain features in type 1 diabetes. The germline CDR1 and CDR2 sequences are SGHAT and FQNNGV. V dropped 3 bases and J dropped 2 bases, with 12 bases sitting between them. The CDR3 loop spans 15 amino acids. Since all of the isolated RNA was reverse transcribed, expressed TCRB transcripts were what got sequenced. Using immunoSEQ multiplex PCR, the repertoire was profiled, and TCRdb retains in-frame clones only, with some absent. The sample has 40,000 to 45,000 clones; 66% are singletons. About this clone itself: The antigen remains undetermined.

Study-wide results and limits: The influence of HLA type on TCRB rearrangement stayed undetermined. Compared to healthy donors, patients appeared to have naive, central memory and Treg TCRB repertoires that were more alike. Researchers report that Type 1 diabetes patients had moderately but significantly shorter TCRB CDR3s across all four CD4+ subsets. Type 1 diabetes patients had VDJ junctions that carried fewer insertions and more deletions.

Purity exceeding 95% was reached by all sorted populations. The V call is TRBV11-2, the J call TRBJ2-3; D is undetermined. Sequencing was done on a sample of Tregs from blood. The TCR was taken from a woman younger than 30 with type 1 diabetes. The CDR3 spells CASSFVPGLTDTQYF. Here the CDR3 DNA reads TGTGCCAGCAGCTTCGTCCCGGGTCTCACAGATACGCAGTATTTT.